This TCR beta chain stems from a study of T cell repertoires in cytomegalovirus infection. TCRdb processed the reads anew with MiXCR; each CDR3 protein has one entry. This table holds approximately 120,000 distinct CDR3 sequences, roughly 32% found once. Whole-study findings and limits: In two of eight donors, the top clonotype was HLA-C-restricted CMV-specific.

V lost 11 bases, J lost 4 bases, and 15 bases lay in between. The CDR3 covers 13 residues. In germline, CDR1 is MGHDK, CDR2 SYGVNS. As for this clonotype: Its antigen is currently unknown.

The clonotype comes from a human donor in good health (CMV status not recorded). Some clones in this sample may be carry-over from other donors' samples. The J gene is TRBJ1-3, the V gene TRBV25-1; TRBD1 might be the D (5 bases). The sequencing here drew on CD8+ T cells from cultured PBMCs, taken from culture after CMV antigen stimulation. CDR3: CACWGGSGNTIYF. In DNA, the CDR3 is TGTGCCTGCTGGGGGGGGTCGGGAAACACCATATATTTT.